The 13 T cell receptor beta chains below come from one sample, sequenced in a study of T-cell memory formation after mild COVID-19. Using its own MiXCR run on the 5' RACE reads, TCRdb lists one record per CDR3 protein. The sample yields about 320,000 distinct CDR3 sequences, around an eighth seen once. The specimen sequenced was PBMCs or a T cell subset sorted from them (not recorded which). These TCRs come from a young man who had mild COVID-19 (a few samples of this study predate the infection). Cell type and time point are not known.

The CDR3 region has the DNA TGCGCCAGCAGCCAAGTGGAGAGGACAGTGAACTATGGCTACACCTTC. Translated: CASSQVERTVNYGYTF. V gene TRBV4-1 combines with J gene TRBJ1-2, with D maybe TRBD1 (6 bases). Germline values: CDR1 MGHRA, CDR2 YSYEKL. CDR3 length: 16 residues. V was trimmed by 1 base and J by 2 bases, leaving 14 bases between them.

This clonotype turned up a few times. The chain is built from TRBV19 and TRBJ2-2, with D possibly TRBD2 on 5 matching bases. The CDR3 totals 14 residues. The V end lost 1 base, the J end lost 2 bases, and 5 bases lay between the germline ends. Germline V CDR1 and CDR2: LNHDA, SQIVND (reference sequence). As DNA, the CDR3 is TGTGCCAGTAGTATAGGGACTAACACCGGGGAGCTGTTTTTT. As protein: CASSIGTNTGELFF.

Ten or more counts support this clonotype. This chain joins TRBV19 and TRBJ2-7; 7 bases are shared with TRBD1. Looked up from germline, CDR1 is LNHDA and CDR2 is SQIVND (reference sequence). The CDR3 spans 13 residues. V dropped 11 bases and J dropped 3; count of bases not matched to a gene: 10. CDR3 in amino acids: CASSTGLGYEQYF. The CDR3 DNA follows: TGTGCCTCCTCGACAGGGCTCGGCTACGAGCAGTACTTC.

This clonotype has only a few counts. V usage is TRBV6-1 and J usage is TRBJ2-7, with 7 bases matching TRBD2. V shed 1 base and J 6 bases; nucleotides not matched to a gene: 6. This CDR3 contains 14 residues. Germline V gene lookup returns CDR1 MNHNS and CDR2 SASEGT. CDR3 coding DNA: TGTGCCAGCAGTGAAGTAGGCAGGGAGGGCGAGCAGTACGTC. Amino acid sequence: CASSEVGREGEQYV.

This CDR3 is CASSPLMWETQYF. Here the CDR3 DNA reads TGTGCCAGCAGCCCACTAATGTGGGAGACCCAGTACTTC. This chain joins TRBV7-2 and TRBJ2-5; unclear D gene. The CDR3 loop spans 13 amino acids. V was cut by 5 bases and J by 5 bases, with 12 bases left in between. Germline V gene data show CDR1 as SGHTA and CDR2 as FQGNSA.

This clonotype was seen more than once but under ten times. The chain recombines TRBV20-1 with TRBJ2-7; D call uncertain. V was shortened by 5 bases and J by 3 bases, with 14 bases between the two germline ends. The CDR3 consists of 13 residues. Germline-derived CDR1 and CDR2 are DFQATT and SNEGSKA (reference sequence). CDR3 in amino acids: CSARESAHYEQYV. The DNA of the CDR3 is TGCAGTGCTCGTGAGAGTGCCCACTACGAGCAGTACGTC.

This clonotype has a count of ten or more. V and J are TRBV12-3 or TRBV12-4 and TRBJ2-5; no clear D gene. The CDR3 is 14 amino acids. V was cut by 0 bases and J by 2 bases, with 7 bases left in between. The CDR3 DNA sequence: TGTGCCAGCAGTTTAGCGGCAGCTCAAGAGACCCAGTACTTC. Its protein product is CASSLAAAQETQYF.

This clonotype was seen ten or more times. The genes are TRBV7-9 and TRBJ2-5; D remains ambiguous. Germline V gene sequence: CDR1 SEHNR, CDR2 FQNEAQ (reference sequence). Trimming stripped 1 base from V and 5 bases from J, with 11 bases between. CDR3 length: 14 residues. The CDR3 spells CASSLGSGMETQYF. The CDR3 region has the DNA TGTGCCAGCAGCTTAGGCTCGGGCATGGAGACCCAGTACTTC.

CDR3 protein: CASSLTGGSGNTIYF. Written as DNA, the CDR3 is TGTGCCAGCAGTTTGACAGGAGGCTCTGGAAACACCATATATTTT. This chain joins TRBV6-5 and TRBJ1-3; TRBD1 is a possible D gene (6 bases). The CDR3 sequence is 15 residues long. The germline CDR1 and CDR2 sequences are MNHEY and SVGAGI. Trimming pared 4 bases from V and 0 bases from J, leaving 10 bases between.

The sample holds many counts of this clonotype. This sequence joins TRBV7-3 and TRBJ2-1; 9 bases line up with TRBD2. CDR3 size: 15 residues. Per germline, CDR1 SGHTA and CDR2 FQGTGA. Germline trimming cut 1 base from V and 2 bases from J; bases unmatched to any gene: 0. CDR3 in amino acids: CASSLSGGAYNEQFF. The DNA for the CDR3 is TGTGCCAGCAGCTTAAGCGGGGGGGCCTACAATGAGCAGTTCTTC.

The V and J genes are TRBV5-1 and TRBJ2-5, with D maybe TRBD2 (6 bases). The CDR3 runs 13 residues. The V gene lost 5 bases and the J gene lost 1 base, with 9 bases spanning the gap. Germline assignment: CDR1 SGHRS and CDR2 YFSETQ. The CDR3 DNA follows: TGCGCCAGCAGACGGGACTTCCAAGAGACCCAGTACTTC. Translation: CASRRDFQETQYF.

The gene calls are TRBV6-2 or TRBV6-3 and TRBJ2-5; D may be TRBD2 (5 bases). With 6 bases removed from V and 5 bases from J, the gap between germline ends came to 10 bases. Germline V CDR1 and CDR2: MNHEY, SVGEGT. The CDR3 has 12 residues. The CDR3 DNA follows: TGTGCCAGCAGGGAGCGGTGGGAGACCCAGTACTTC. It encodes CASRERWETQYF.

The J gene is TRBJ2-7, the V gene TRBV7-9, with TRBD2 identical over 11 bases. V trimming: 5 bases; J trimming: 5 bases; junction bases outside the gene matches: 8. This CDR3 has 15 amino acids. From germline, CDR1 is SEHNR and CDR2 FQNEAQ (reference sequence). CDR3 DNA sequence: TGTGCCAGCAGCCCAGTCCCACTAGCGGGGGACGAGCAGTACTTC. Translating it yields CASSPVPLAGDEQYF. Full variable domain (outside the CDR3, taken from reference TRBV7-9 and TRBJ2-7): DTGVSQNPRHKITKRGQNVTFRCDPISEHNRLYWYRQTLGQGPEFLTYFQNEAQLEKSRLLSDRFSAERPKGSFSTLEIQRTEQGDSAMYLCASSPVPLAGDEQYFGPGTRLTVT.